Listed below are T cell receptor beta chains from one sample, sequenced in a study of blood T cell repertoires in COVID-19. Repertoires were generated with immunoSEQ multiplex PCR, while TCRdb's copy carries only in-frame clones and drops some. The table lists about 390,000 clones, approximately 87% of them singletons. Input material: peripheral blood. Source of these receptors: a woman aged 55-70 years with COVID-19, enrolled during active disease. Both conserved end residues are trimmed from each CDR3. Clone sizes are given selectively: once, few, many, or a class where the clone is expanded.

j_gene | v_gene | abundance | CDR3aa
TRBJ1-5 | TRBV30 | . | AWSSGVLSQPQH
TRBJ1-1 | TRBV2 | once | ASREGGIPEAF
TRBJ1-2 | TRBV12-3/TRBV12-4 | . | ASSFPRGDGYT
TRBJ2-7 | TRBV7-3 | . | ASSLRASGGYEQY
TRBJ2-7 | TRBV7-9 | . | ASSPTSLYEQY
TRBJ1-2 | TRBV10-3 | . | AIRRGQGAYGYT
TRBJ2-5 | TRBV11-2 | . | ASSSRRSIRQETQY
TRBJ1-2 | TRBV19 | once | ASSPTASYGYT
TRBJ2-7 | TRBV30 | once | AWSVSRGEQY
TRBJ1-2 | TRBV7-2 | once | ASSPHIIDSRGYT
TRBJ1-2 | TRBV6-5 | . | ASRSWDLGSGGYT
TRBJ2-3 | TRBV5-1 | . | ASSLTAGQDTQY
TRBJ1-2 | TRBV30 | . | AWSVTSNYGYT
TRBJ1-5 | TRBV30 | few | AWSEGLASNQPQH
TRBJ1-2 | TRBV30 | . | AWSRGPGALLGGYT
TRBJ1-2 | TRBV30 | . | AWRTGGQYGYT
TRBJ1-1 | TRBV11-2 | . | ASSPWTGNTEAF
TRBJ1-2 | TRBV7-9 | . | ASSLAGTPNYGYT
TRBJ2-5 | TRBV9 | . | ASSVAGGPDETQY
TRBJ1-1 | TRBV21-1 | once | ASSKVGGRGQGFEAF
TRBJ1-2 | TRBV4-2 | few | ASSPAPGGQYT
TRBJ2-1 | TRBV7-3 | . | ASSSADRRNEQF